Detailed here is one TCR beta chain. Its cognate antigen is unknown. Germline V gene sequence: CDR1 MNHEY, CDR2 SVGAGI. Trimming pared 0 bases from V and 6 bases from J, leaving 11 bases between. This CDR3 contains 14 residues. Clones were sequenced by immunoSEQ multiplex PCR, and TCRdb holds only the in-frame ones, with some missing. The table includes tens of thousands of clones, approximately 95% detected once. The record originates from a study of human thymus T cells. Whole-study results and caveats: Thymic and blood repertoires seemed to favor certain V and J genes. Related research reported highly overlapping thymic repertoires among unrelated individuals.

Obtained as resections during corrective heart surgery, the thymus tissue was then studied. The chain employs TRBV6-5 and TRBJ1-2, with D possibly being TRBD1 (6 bases). The material sequenced was thymus tissue. This TCR derives from a girl less than two years old with a congenital heart defect but otherwise immunologically healthy. The chain's CDR3 is CASSYSDRRHGYTF. CDR3 in DNA: TGTGCCAGCAGTTACTCAGACAGGAGGCATGGCTACACCTTC.